The 17 T cell receptor beta chains listed next were all sequenced from one sample in a study of OX40 agonist ivuxolimab in advanced cancers. Profiled with immunoSEQ multiplex PCR; TCRdb holds only in-frame clones, not every one. Seen here are about 76,000 clones, roughly 80% observed once, and the top ten hold approximately 1.9%. The sequences come from CD4+ or CD8+ T cells sorted from blood, collected in a trial of the OX40 agonist ivuxolimab. The receptors come from an adult with an advanced solid tumor such as melanoma, head and neck, liver or kidney cancer.

The chain is built from TRBV5-4 and TRBJ2-7; 7 bases match TRBD2. After removal of 1 base from V and 7 bases from J, the junction contained 8 bases not matched to a gene. CDR1 is SGHNT, CDR2 YYREEE, per germline (reference sequence). The CDR3 spans 14 residues. The CDR3, as DNA: TGTGCCAGCAGCTTGCTTCTAACTAGCGAGGAGCAGTACTTC. Protein: CASSLLLTSEEQYF.

The chain has TRBV2 and TRBJ1-5; 7 bases are a match to TRBD1. This CDR3 has 15 amino acids. CDR1 SNHLY and CDR2 FYNNEI come from the germline V gene. V was clipped by 3 bases and J by 1 base; unmatched bases: 3. CDR3 region: CASSDRGQSNQPQHF. The CDR3 DNA reads as TGTGCCAGCAGTGATCGGGGACAGAGCAATCAGCCCCAGCATTTT. Full variable domain (rest looked up from reference TRBV2 and TRBJ1-5): EPEVTQTPSHQVTQMGQEVILRCVPISNHLYFYWYRQILGQKVEFLVSFYNNEISEKSEIFDDQFSVERPDGSNFTLKIRSTKLEDSAMYFCASSDRGQSNQPQHFGDGTRLSIL.

The rearrangement joins TRBV28 to TRBJ1-2; the match to TRBD1 covers 7 bases. The CDR3 consists of 14 residues. The junction had 7 bases not matched to a gene; V was cut back by 5 bases and J by 4 bases. In germline, CDR1 is MDHEN, CDR2 SYDVKM. CDR3: CASSLPGTAYGYTF. In DNA form, the CDR3 reads TGTGCCAGCAGTCTACCCGGGACAGCCTATGGCTACACCTTC.

V usage is TRBV6-1 and J usage is TRBJ1-1; no clear D gene. CDR1 and CDR2 from the germline V gene are MNHNS and SASEGT. The CDR3 is 11 residues long. V was trimmed by 2 bases and J by 14 bases, leaving 12 bases between them. This chain's CDR3 is CASSELREGFF. The DNA for the CDR3 is TGTGCCAGCAGTGAACTCCGGGAAGGGTTCTTT.

This clone was seen only once. This rearrangement joins TRBV19 to TRBJ2-3; the D is unclear. Germline values: CDR1 LNHDA, CDR2 SQIVND (reference sequence). The CDR3 has 14 residues. The V end was cut by 6 bases, the J end by 2 bases, with 12 bases between. CDR3 protein: CASRSYTNTDTQYF. The CDR3 nucleotides are TGTGCCAGTAGGAGTTACACTAACACAGATACGCAGTATTTT.

J is TRBJ2-3 and V is TRBV9; D could derive from TRBD1 or TRBD2 (7 bases each). The ends were cut back, 4 bases at V and 1 base at J, with 16 bases in the middle. The CDR3 totals 16 residues. Germline CDR1 is SGDLS and CDR2 is YYNGEE. The CDR3 here is CASSPRQGGRTDTQYF. The CDR3 DNA sequence: TGTGCCAGCAGCCCGAGACAGGGAGGGCGCACAGATACGCAGTATTTT.

V and J are TRBV5-1 and TRBJ1-6; D remains ambiguous. The CDR3 spans 16 residues. V lost 2 bases and J 9 bases, leaving 18 bases between the germline ends. CDR1 SGHRS and CDR2 YFSETQ come from the germline V gene. DNA for the CDR3: TGCGCCAGCAGCTTCAGAGGGCTCGAAACGGGTTCACCCCTCCACTTT. Its protein product is CASSFRGLETGSPLHF.

J is TRBJ1-1 and V is TRBV28; D is ambiguous. Germline V CDR1 and CDR2: MDHEN, SYDVKM. The V and J ends lost 6 bases and 7 bases respectively, with 18 bases between them. This CDR3 is 14 amino acids long. CDR3 in DNA: TGTGCCAGCAGCCACAACTTAGTTCTCCGTGAAGCTTTCTTT. Amino acid sequence: CASSHNLVLREAFF.

This chain joins TRBV6-1 and TRBJ1-2; 11 nucleotides match TRBD1. The CDR3 loop spans 17 amino acids. The germline V gene encodes CDR1 MNHNS and CDR2 SASEGT. The V and J ends lost 4 bases and 4 bases, in that order; junction bases with no gene match: 11. For the CDR3, the DNA is TGTGCCAGCAGTGGTCCGGGACAGGGGGGAGAATTCTATGGCTACACCTTC. This codes for CASSGPGQGGEFYGYTF.

The chain links TRBV28 to TRBJ2-5, with 8 bases that match TRBD1. This CDR3 is built from 14 residues. V was clipped by 5 bases and J by 2 bases; unmatched bases: 4. CDR1 and CDR2 (germline): MDHEN, SYDVKM. In nucleotides, the CDR3 is TGTGCCAGCAGTAGGGACAGGATGCAAGAGACCCAGTACTTC. Its protein product is CASSRDRMQETQYF.

The rearrangement joins TRBV4-1 to TRBJ2-3; TRBD2 matches at 9 bases. CDR3 length: 19 residues. V gave up 0 bases and J gave up 0 bases; unmatched junction bases: 10. The V gene's germline CDR1 is MGHRA and CDR2 YSYEKL. In DNA form, the CDR3 reads TGCGCCAGCAGCCAAGAATCTACCTTAGCGGGGGCGAGCACAGATACGCAGTATTTT. This translates into CASSQESTLAGASTDTQYF.

This clone was picked up a small number of times. The genes are TRBV27 and TRBJ2-7, with D perhaps TRBD2 (5 bases). The length of the CDR3 is 13 residues. Germline CDR1 MNHEY, CDR2 SMNVEV (reference sequence). Trimming removed 0 bases at V and 6 bases at J, with 9 bases between. The CDR3 sequence is CASSLSQTTEQYF. The CDR3 DNA sequence: TGTGCCAGCAGTTTATCACAGACTACCGAGCAGTACTTC.

This clone occurred once. This chain connects TRBV18 to TRBJ2-7, with 8 bases aligning to TRBD1. From germline, CDR1 is KGHSH and CDR2 LQKENI. CDR3 length equals 15 residues. The V segment lost 6 bases and the J segment 7 bases; nucleotides outside the gene matches: 14. CDR3 protein: CASSRGQDNSQEQYF. As DNA, the CDR3 is TGTGCCAGCTCTAGGGGACAGGACAATTCCCAGGAGCAGTACTTC.

This clone was counted only a few times. This chain joins TRBV7-3 and TRBJ1-1; no definite D call. V dropped 1 base and J dropped 6 bases, with 12 bases sitting between them. Per the germline V gene, CDR1 is SGHTA and CDR2 is FQGTGA. This CDR3 region has 14 residues. The CDR3 spells CASSLMRGSPEAFF. The DNA for the CDR3 is TGTGCCAGCAGCTTAATGCGCGGGAGCCCTGAAGCTTTCTTT.

This chain links TRBV19 with TRBJ1-2; weak D call: TRBD1 (5 bases). CDR3 length equals 16 residues. Germline V gives CDR1 LNHDA, CDR2 SQIVND (reference sequence). Trimming removed 3 bases at V and 2 bases at J, with 16 bases between. The DNA for the CDR3 is TGTGCCAGTAGTATCCGGCAGGGAAGGGCCAACTATGGCTACACCTTC. Translation gives CASSIRQGRANYGYTF. Using reference TRBV19 and TRBJ1-2 for the parts outside the CDR3, the full variable domain is DGGITQSPKYLFRKEGQNVTLSCEQNLNHDAMYWYRQDPGQGLRLIYYSQIVNDFQKGDIAEGYSVSREKKESFPLTVTSAQKNPTAFYLCASSIRQGRANYGYTFGSGTRLTVV.

About this clone itself: Other nucleotide sequences in the sample specify the same CDR3. The rearrangement links TRBV5-1 to TRBJ1-2, with TRBD1 identical over 9 bases. This CDR3 is 14 amino acids long. The trim removed 3 bases at V and 3 bases at J, leaving 3 bases unmatched. The germline gives CDR1 SGHRS, CDR2 YFSETQ. The CDR3 coding sequence is TGCGCCAGCAGCTCCCGACAGGGGGACTATGGCTACACCTTC. Translated, it gives CASSSRQGDYGYTF.

The chain couples TRBV5-1 to TRBJ2-2; maybe TRBD2 (6 bases). The V gene lost 4 bases and the J gene lost 5 bases, with 15 bases spanning the gap. This CDR3 is built from 15 residues. Germline assignment: CDR1 SGHRS and CDR2 YFSETQ. CDR3 amino acids: CASSRGRGETGELFF. CDR3 DNA sequence: TGCGCCAGCAGCCGCGGGCGGGGTGAGACCGGGGAGCTGTTTTTT.